Listed below are T cell receptor beta chains from one sample, sequenced in a study of blood T cells in healthy people across ages. In TCRdb, the 5' RACE reads were re-called with MiXCR into one record per CDR3 protein. The sample includes 1,100,000 or so distinct CDR3 sequences, 35% to 55% of them seen just once. Sample: blood. All receptors come from a woman aged 55-70 years in good health. Both conserved end residues are part of each CDR3. The order of the fields is V gene, CDR3 protein.

TRBV29-1 CSVRTGGGRYEQYF
TRBV3-1 CASSHNPPPHEAFF
TRBV28 CASSSPGGTYEQYF
TRBV27 CASKRGTGYYEQYF
TRBV12-3/TRBV12-4 CASRTGLVSEQYF
TRBV2 CASSEELAGGLQFF
TRBV25-1 CASTGTGPNQPQHF
TRBV29-1 CSVEDVGHEQYF
TRBV7-9 CASSFAGAREQYF
TRBV28 CANKPAGGGYNEQFF
TRBV11-1 CASSSEWGTSVGYTF
TRBV20-1 CSGVAGVLETQYF
TRBV20-1 CSARLAPDTQYF
TRBV5-6 CASSPITMSGGYEQYF
TRBV20-1 CSADAGGSREQYF
TRBV2 CASGVSGNNEKLFF
TRBV30 CAWSRGSTSNQPQHF
TRBV7-9 CASSLAGTGDEQFF
TRBV20-1 CSARDNSNYGYTF
TRBV9 CASSPVRTSSWEQFF
TRBV12-3/TRBV12-4 CASSFRTKVEGYTF
TRBV5-6 CASSLTDTGNTIYF
TRBV7-9 CASSFGGGGFNEKLFF
TRBV5-1 CASSNRGSHEQYF
TRBV25-1 CASSEIGRTPEAFF
TRBV6-1 CASSEEELWETQYF
TRBV6-1 CASRGWLAGRNTDTQYF
TRBV11-1 CASSLRLANPNEQFF
TRBV20-1 CSARDTSGTLYEQYF
TRBV7-6 CASIFPGLDEQFF
TRBV25-1 CASSETERDSYNEKLFF
TRBV5-1 CASSIDPGSNTQYF
TRBV20-1 CSARGQGYNYGYTF
TRBV25-1 CASSEGGKGEKLFF
TRBV29-1 CSVEDWAGTNEQFF
TRBV29-1 CSVVGGLNYGYTF
TRBV5-6 CASTISPGELYEQYF
TRBV7-2 CASSRDQLETQYF
TRBV20-1 CSARSTRPQDGLAGGEQFF
TRBV2 CASSVRQGATDTQYF
TRBV5-4 CASSDRETNAKLFF
TRBV11-2 CASSPRDRGEYEQFF
TRBV5-1 CASSLPSGSGETQYF
TRBV15 CATSKKTDSHDTQYF
TRBV5-1 CASSLVASGAASTDTQYF
TRBV7-9 CASSLRVAALYNEQFF
TRBV11-1 CASSAGWTSGNNEQFF
TRBV3-1 CASSQAAEKETQYF
TRBV5-1 CASSLVASELYEQYF